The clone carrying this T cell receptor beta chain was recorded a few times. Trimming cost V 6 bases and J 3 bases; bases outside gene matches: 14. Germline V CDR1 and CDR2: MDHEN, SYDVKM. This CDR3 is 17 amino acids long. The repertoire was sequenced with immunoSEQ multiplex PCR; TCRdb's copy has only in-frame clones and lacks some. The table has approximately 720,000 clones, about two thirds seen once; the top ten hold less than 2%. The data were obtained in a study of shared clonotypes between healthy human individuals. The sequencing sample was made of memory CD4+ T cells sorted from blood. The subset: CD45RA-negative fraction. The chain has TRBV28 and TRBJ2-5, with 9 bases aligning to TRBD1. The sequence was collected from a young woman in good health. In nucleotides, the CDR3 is TGTGCCAGCAGCCCTCGAGGGACAGGGTATGTCGAAGAGACCCAGTACTTC. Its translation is CASSPRGTGYVEETQYF.